One T cell receptor beta chain is described in this entry. What it binds is unknown. This CDR3 has 16 residues. Germline V lookup: CDR1 LGHNA, CDR2 YSLEER. Trimming removed 0 bases from V and 1 base from J, with 12 bases in between. Researchers report isolating at least 7 million PBMCs per sample. The entry originates in a study of blood T cells in healthy people across ages. The overall study: Capture by template switching was about one barcoded beta molecule per two T cells.

General study results and limits: Diversity was higher, and naive CD4+ cells more numerous, in long-lived donors than in aged donors.

Then a second PCR, running about 6 to 12 cycles, was carried out with a sample-barcoded 5' primer and a J-beta primer mix. TCRdb reanalysed the 5' RACE reads using MiXCR and keeps one entry per CDR3 protein. The data show 600,000 or so distinct CDR3 sequences, more than 20% seen once. The TCR sequence derives from a man aged 65 to 85 in good health. The rearrangement joins TRBV4-3 to TRBJ2-5; no firm D call. The material sequenced was blood. CDR3 region: CASSQEFAVGQETQYF. CDR3 DNA: TGCGCCAGCAGCCAAGAATTCGCGGTCGGCCAAGAGACCCAGTACTTC.